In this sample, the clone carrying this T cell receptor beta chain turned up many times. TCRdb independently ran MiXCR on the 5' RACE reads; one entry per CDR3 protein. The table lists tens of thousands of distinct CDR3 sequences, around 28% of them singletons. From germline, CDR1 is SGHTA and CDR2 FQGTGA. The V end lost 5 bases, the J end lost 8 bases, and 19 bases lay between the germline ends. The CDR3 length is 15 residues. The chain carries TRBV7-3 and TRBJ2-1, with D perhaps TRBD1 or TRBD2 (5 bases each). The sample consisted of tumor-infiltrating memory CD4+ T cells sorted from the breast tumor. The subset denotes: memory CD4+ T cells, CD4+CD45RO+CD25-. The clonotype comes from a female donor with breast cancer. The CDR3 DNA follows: TGTGCCAGCAGCCCTAGCCAGACAGAGTATGATGAGCAGTTCTTC. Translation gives CASSPSQTEYDEQFF.